This TCR beta chain was documented in a study of blood T cell repertoires in COVID-19. Study details: PBMCs, B-cell-depleted T cells, or T cells were the source of the cDNA or gDNA that made up the material.

Original processing notes: Reference gene primer amplification gave nucleated cell count estimates. The method was immunoSEQ multiplex PCR; TCRdb's version includes in-frame clones alone and lacks a portion of them. V and J calls plus clone size are reproduced from that table; the DNA served to infer D and trimming. In the table there are some 140,000 clones, about four fifths of which are singletons. Participants had their cohort set by participant-reported clinical history. Recovery meant two consecutive negative NP/OP PCR tests, professional clearance, or resolved symptoms. This CDR3 spans 15 amino acids. Germline V gene data show CDR1 as SGHDN and CDR2 as FVKESK. J was trimmed by 7 bases and V by 5 bases; bases with no gene match: 6.

The origin of this receptor is a man aged 50 to 60 who had recovered from COVID-19. The sequenced sample was PBMCs or T cells enriched from blood (not recorded which). This chain joins TRBV14 and TRBJ1-6; 9 positions agree with TRBD1. CDR3 in amino acids: CASSTLTGGNSPLHF. The CDR3, as DNA: TGTGCCAGCAGCACCTTGACAGGGGGAAATTCACCCCTCCACTTT. The full variable domain, completed using reference TRBV14 and TRBJ1-6, is EAGVTQFPSHSVIEKGQTVTLRCDPISGHDNLYWYRRVMGKEIKFLLHFVKESKQDESGMPNNRFLAERTGGTYSTLKVQPAELEDSGVYFCASSTLTGGNSPLHFGNGTRLTVT.